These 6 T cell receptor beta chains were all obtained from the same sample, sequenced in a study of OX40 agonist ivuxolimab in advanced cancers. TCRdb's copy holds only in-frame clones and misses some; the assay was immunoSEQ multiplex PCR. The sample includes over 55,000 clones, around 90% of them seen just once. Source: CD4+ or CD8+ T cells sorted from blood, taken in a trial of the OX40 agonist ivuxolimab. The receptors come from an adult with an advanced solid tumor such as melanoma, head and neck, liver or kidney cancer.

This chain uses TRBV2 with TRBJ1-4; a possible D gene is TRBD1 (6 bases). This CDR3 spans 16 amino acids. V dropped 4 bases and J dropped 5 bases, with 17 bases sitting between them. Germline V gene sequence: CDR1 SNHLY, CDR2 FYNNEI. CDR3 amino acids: CASSGGQTGANEKLFF. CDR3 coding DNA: TGTGCCAGCAGTGGAGGCCAGACAGGCGCAAATGAAAAACTGTTTTTT.

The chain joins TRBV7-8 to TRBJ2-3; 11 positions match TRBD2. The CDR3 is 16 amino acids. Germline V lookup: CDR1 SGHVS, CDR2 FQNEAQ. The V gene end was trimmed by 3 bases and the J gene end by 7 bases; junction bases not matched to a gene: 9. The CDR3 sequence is CASSFAGLAGANTQYF. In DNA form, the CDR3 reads TGTGCCAGCAGCTTCGCAGGACTAGCGGGTGCGAATACGCAGTATTTT.

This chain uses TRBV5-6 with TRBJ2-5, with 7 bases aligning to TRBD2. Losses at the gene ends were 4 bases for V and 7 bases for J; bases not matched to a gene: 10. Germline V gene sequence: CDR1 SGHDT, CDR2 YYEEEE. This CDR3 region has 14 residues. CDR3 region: CASSLPGGPGTQYF. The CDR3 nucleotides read TGTGCCAGCAGCCTCCCGGGGGGTCCCGGGACCCAGTACTTC.

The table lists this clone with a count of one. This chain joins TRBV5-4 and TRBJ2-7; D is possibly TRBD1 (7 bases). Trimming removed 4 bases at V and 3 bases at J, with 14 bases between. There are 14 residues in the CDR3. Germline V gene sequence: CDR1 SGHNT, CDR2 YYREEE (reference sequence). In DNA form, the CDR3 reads TGTGCCAGCAGCGGCAGGGGGGCCGGCTACGAGCAGTACTTC. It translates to CASSGRGAGYEQYF.

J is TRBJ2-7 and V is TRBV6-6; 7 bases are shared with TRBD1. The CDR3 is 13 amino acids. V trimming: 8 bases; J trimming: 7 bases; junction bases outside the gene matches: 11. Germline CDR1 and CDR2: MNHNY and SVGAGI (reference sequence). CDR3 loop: CASAPQGFGEQYF. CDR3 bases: TGTGCCAGCGCACCACAGGGGTTTGGGGAGCAGTACTTC.

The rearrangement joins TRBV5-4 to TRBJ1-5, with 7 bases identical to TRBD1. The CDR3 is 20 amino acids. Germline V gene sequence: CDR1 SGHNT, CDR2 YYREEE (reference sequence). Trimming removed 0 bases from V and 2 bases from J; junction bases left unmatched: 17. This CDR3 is CASSLVLGGQLTDGNQPQHF. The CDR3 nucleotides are TGTGCCAGCAGCTTGGTATTGGGGGGACAGCTGACAGATGGCAATCAGCCCCAGCATTTT.